This TCR beta chain was found in a study of blood T cell repertoires in COVID-19. Whole-study context: Sites across the United States, Italy and Spain contributed samples from acute and convalescent COVID-19. T cells, B-cell-depleted T cells, or PBMCs supplied cDNA or gDNA.

Between the trimmed V and J ends, which lost 0 bases and 7 bases, there was a span of 14 bases. The germline V gene encodes CDR1 SGHTS and CDR2 YDEGEE. The CDR3 extends over 15 amino acids. Profiling relied on immunoSEQ multiplex PCR, and the TCRdb table lists in-frame clones only, not all of them. This sample has some 430,000 clones, with roughly 88% found just once. All enrollees were about 18 to 100 years old and from about 24 US areas. The V and J genes are TRBV5-8 and TRBJ1-5; D is unclear. This clonotype originated in a man between 18 and 35 years old who had recovered from COVID-19. The material sequenced was PBMCs or T cells enriched from blood (not recorded which). CDR3 DNA: TGTGCCAGCAGCTTGGAAGGAGGAGTGGTCCAGCCCCAGCATTTT. Residues: CASSLEGGVVQPQHF.